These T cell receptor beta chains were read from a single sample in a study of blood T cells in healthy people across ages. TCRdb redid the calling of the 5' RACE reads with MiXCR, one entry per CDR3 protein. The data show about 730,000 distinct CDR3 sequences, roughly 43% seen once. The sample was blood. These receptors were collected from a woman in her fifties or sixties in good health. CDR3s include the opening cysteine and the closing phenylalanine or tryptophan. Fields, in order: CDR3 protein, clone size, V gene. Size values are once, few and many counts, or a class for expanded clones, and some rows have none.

CASGETAHYTF | NA | TRBV6-2/TRBV6-3
CASSSQPENTEAFF | NA | TRBV9
CASSLAPSASFTDTQYF | NA | TRBV7-9
CASSLRLGASGDYNEQFF | few | TRBV6-4
CASSQALAEDTQYF | NA | TRBV3-1
CASSAGTIAGELFF | NA | TRBV9
CASSSTGGNEQYF | few | TRBV7-2
CASSPRQEISTDTQYF | many | TRBV7-6
CASSTGRLANYGYTF | NA | TRBV25-1
CASSILVEETQYF | NA | TRBV19
CATSDVYNEQFF | few | TRBV24-1
CASSEVDRLTYEQYF | NA | TRBV6-1
CASSPRNQYNEQFF | NA | TRBV7-3
CAISVVDEQFF | NA | TRBV10-3
CSVEGLADFSYNEQYF | few | TRBV29-1
CASSKVGQDLYSPLHF | few | TRBV21-1
CSASGTGAYEQYF | NA | TRBV20-1
CASSGTAFSYGYTF | few | TRBV5-6
CSGGTSAGDTQYF | many | TRBV20-1
CASSSPSGGGYEQYF | few | TRBV7-9
CASSRKGYEQYF | few | TRBV6-5
CSAGLAGGLETQYF | NA | TRBV20-1
CSVEDLKETQYF | NA | TRBV29-1
CSARWRSYQETQYF | NA | TRBV20-1
CASSYSGGRALNEQYF | NA | TRBV6-5
CASSPDTGGKAFF | once | TRBV18
CSARLLAGGGDTQYF | NA | TRBV20-1
CASSPWDTDTQYF | NA | TRBV12-3/TRBV12-4
CASSLSESTDTQYF | NA | TRBV7-9
CASTKTGDNEQFF | few | TRBV12-3/TRBV12-4
CSVFRSGGIAKNIQYF | NA | TRBV20-1
CASSDQPSTGPKNIQYF | NA | TRBV3-1
CASSVDPGVGETQYF | NA | TRBV9
CASSQDMGGSGYTF | few | TRBV4-3
CASSLVAGTSYGYTF | NA | TRBV5-1
CAWSFHGGIQETQYF | NA | TRBV30
CASSLGQVGEQYF | once | TRBV25-1
CSVEDPSGGHLVQFF | NA | TRBV29-1
CASSPNTKGTEAFF | few | TRBV7-9
CSARVGLAGYNEQFF | NA | TRBV20-1
CSARSQTGMEWWYGYTF | few | TRBV20-1
CASTSPGGSYGYTF | NA | TRBV12-3/TRBV12-4
CATSDRDRGTEAFF | NA | TRBV24-1
CSAPPRASTDTQYF | few | TRBV20-1
CASSLSDSVNEQYF | NA | TRBV4-1
CASSQGLAAGSYEQYF | many | TRBV4-2
CASSLFPGNNEQFF | NA | TRBV11-3
CASTVRERETQFF | few | TRBV5-1
CASSTFSYEQYF | few | TRBV12-3/TRBV12-4
CASSVVSGSPTDTQYF | few | TRBV9
CASSQVGTSGYNEQFF | few | TRBV4-3
CACRGTGWVETQYF | few | TRBV30
CASRGTGNNEQYF | NA | TRBV6-5
CASSTRTGDSGNTIYF | NA | TRBV7-2
CASSPNSYTQYF | few | TRBV27